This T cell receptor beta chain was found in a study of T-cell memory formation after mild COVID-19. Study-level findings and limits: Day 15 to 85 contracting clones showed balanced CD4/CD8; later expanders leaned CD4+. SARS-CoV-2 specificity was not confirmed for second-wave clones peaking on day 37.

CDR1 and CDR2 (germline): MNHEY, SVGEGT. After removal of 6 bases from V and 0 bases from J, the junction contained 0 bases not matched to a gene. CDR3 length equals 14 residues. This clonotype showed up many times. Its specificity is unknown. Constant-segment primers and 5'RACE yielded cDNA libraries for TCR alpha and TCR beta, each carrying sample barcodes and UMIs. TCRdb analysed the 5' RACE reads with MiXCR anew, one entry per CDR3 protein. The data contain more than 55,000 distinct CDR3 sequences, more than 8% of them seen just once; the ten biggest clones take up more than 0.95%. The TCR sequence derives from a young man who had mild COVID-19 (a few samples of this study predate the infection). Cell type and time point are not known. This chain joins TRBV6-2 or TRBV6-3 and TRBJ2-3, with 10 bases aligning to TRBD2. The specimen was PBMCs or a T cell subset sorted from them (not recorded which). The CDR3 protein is CASRTSGSTDTQYF. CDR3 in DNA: TGTGCCAGCAGGACTAGCGGGAGCACAGATACGCAGTATTTT.